This T cell receptor beta chain stems from a study of TIL therapy for anti-PD-1-resistant metastatic lung cancer. For the study at large: Median tumor mutation burden was approximately 1.5 mutations per megabase.

The immunoSEQ assay was v3. Each library reached 1.9 million or so read pairs, or roughly 5-6.5 million at deep level. The protocol was immunoSEQ multiplex PCR, while the TCRdb copy is restricted to in-frame clones and leaves out a portion. The data hold approximately 40,000 clones, with roughly 80% observed a single time. V lost 1 base, J lost 3 bases, and 6 bases lay in between. The CDR3 is 13 residues long. Germline V lookup: CDR1 SGHTA, CDR2 FQGTGA. Time point specified: pre-treatment sample, taken before nivolumab and TIL therapy. The input for sequencing was blood, taken at baseline. The source is a person between 30 and 80 years old with non-small cell lung cancer. The rearrangement links TRBV7-3 to TRBJ1-1; D remains ambiguous. This CDR3 is CASSLRTDTEAFF. DNA of the CDR3: TGTGCCAGCAGCTTAAGGACGGACACTGAAGCTTTCTTT. The full variable domain, its missing parts supplied by reference TRBV7-3 and TRBJ1-1, is GAGVSQTPSNKVTEKGKYVELRCDPISGHTALYWYRQSLGQGPEFLIYFQGTGAADDSGLPNDRFFAVRPEGSVSTLKIQRTERGDSAVYLCASSLRTDTEAFFGQGTRLTVV.